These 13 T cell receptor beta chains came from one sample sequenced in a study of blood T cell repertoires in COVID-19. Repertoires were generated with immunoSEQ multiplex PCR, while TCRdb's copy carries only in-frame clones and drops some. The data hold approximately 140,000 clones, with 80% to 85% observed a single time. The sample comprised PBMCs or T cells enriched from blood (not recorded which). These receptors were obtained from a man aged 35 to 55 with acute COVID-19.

The CDR3 reads CASSQGWDSSTDTQYF. For the CDR3, the DNA is TGTGCCAGCAGCCAGGGATGGGACAGTAGCACAGATACGCAGTATTTT. The chain couples TRBV3-1 (or the pseudogene TRBV3-2) to TRBJ2-3; TRBD1 matches at 7 bases. Germline V CDR1 and CDR2: LGHDT, YNNKEL (reference sequence). The CDR3 runs 16 residues. The J segment lost 0 bases and the V segment lost 3 bases, leaving 6 bases of the junction unmatched.

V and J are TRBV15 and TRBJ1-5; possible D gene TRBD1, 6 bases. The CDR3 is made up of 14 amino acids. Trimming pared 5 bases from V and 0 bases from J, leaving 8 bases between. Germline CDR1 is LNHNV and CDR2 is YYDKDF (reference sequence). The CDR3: CATSEDSSNQPQHF. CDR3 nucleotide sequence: TGTGCCACCAGCGAGGACAGTAGCAATCAGCCCCAGCATTTT.

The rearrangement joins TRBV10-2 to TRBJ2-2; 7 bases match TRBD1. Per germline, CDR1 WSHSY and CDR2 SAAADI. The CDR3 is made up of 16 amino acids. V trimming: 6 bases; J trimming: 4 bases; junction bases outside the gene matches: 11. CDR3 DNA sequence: TGCGCCAGCAGCGACCCGACAGGGATTAGCACCGGGGAGCTGTTTTTT. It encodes CASSDPTGISTGELFF.

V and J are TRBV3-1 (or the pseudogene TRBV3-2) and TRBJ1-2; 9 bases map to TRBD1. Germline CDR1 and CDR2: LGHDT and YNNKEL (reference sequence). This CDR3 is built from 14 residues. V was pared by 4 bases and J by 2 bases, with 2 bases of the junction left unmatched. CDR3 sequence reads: CASSPGQGNYGYTF. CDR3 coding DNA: TGTGCCAGCAGCCCTGGACAGGGGAACTATGGCTACACCTTC.

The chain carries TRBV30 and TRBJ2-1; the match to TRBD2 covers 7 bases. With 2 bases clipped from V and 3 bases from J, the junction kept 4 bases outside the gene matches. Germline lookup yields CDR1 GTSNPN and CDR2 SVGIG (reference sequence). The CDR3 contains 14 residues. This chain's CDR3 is CAWSTGGLYNEQFF. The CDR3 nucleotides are TGTGCCTGGAGTACGGGGGGTCTCTACAATGAGCAGTTCTTC. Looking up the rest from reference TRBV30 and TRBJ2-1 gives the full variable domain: SQTIHQWPATLVQPVGSPLSLECTVEGTSNPNLYWYRQAAGRGLQLLFYSVGIGQISSEVPQNLSASRPQDRQFILSSKKLLLSDSGFYLCAWSTGGLYNEQFFGPGTRLTVL.

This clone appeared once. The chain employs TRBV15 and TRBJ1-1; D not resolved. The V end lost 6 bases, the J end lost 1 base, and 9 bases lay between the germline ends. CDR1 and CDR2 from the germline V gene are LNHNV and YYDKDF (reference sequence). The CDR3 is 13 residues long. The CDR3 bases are TGTGCCACCAGTTTCGGGAAGAACACTGAAGCTTTCTTT. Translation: CATSFGKNTEAFF.

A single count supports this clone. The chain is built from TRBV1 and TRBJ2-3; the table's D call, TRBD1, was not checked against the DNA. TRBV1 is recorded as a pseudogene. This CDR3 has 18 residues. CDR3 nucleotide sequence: TGCACCAGCAGCCAGAAGATCCATGGGACAGGGAGAACAGATACGCAGTATTTT. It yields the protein CTSSQKIHGTGRTDTQYF.

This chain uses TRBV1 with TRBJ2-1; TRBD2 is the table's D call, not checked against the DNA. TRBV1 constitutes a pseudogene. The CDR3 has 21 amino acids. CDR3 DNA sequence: TGCACCAGCAGCCGATCCACAGGGGCCCTTCCGGACCGGGGGGGTGACAATGAGCAGTTCTTC. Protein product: CTSSRSTGALPDRGGDNEQFF.

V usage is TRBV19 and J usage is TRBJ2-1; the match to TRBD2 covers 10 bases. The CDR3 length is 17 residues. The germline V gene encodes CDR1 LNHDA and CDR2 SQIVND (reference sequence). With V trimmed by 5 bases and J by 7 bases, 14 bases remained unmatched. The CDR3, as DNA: TGTGCCAGTAGTCCCCGACCTGCACTAGCGGGAAGGAATGAGCAGTTCTTC. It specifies CASSPRPALAGRNEQFF.

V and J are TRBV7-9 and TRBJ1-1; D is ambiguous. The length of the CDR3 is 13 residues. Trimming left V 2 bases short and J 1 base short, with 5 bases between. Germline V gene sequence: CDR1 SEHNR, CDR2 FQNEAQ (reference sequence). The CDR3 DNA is TGTGCCAGCAGCTTAAACTCGAACACTGAAGCTTTCTTT. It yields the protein CASSLNSNTEAFF. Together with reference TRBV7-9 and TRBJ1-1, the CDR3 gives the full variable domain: DTGVSQNPRHKITKRGQNVTFRCDPISEHNRLYWYRQTLGQGPEFLTYFQNEAQLEKSRLLSDRFSAERPKGSFSTLEIQRTEQGDSAMYLCASSLNSNTEAFFGQGTRLTVV.

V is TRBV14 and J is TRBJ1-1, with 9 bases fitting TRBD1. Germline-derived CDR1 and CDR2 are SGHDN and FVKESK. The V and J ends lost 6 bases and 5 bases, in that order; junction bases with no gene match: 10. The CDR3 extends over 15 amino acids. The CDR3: CASRDTGGETTEAFF. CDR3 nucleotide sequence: TGTGCCAGCAGGGATACAGGGGGCGAGACGACTGAAGCTTTCTTT.

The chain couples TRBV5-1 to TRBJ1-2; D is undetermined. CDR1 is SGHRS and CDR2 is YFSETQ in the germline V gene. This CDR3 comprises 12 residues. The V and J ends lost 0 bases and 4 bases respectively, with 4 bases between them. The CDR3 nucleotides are TGCGCCAGCAGCTTGGGAGGCTATGGCTACACCTTC. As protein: CASSLGGYGYTF.

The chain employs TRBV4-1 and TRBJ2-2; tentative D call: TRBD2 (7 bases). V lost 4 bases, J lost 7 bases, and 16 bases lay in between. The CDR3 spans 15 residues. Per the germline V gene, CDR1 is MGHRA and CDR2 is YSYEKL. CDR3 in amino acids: CASSPLGGANGELFF. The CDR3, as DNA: TGCGCCAGCAGCCCCCTGGGGGGGGCTAACGGGGAGCTGTTTTTT.